The 5 T cell receptor beta chains below come from one sample, sequenced in a study of T cell responses to AZD1222 COVID-19 vaccine. Produced via immunoSEQ multiplex PCR; TCRdb's table is partial and in-frame only. The profile shows about 140,000 clones, about nine tenths of them singletons. The sequencing here drew on peripheral blood, taken 28 days after the second AZD1222 dose. The receptors come from an adult who received the AZD1222 COVID-19 vaccine.

The chain combines TRBV2 with TRBJ2-3; the D is unclear. CDR1 and CDR2 (germline): SNHLY, FYNNEI. Trimming took off 5 bases at V and 0 bases at J, with 6 bases between the two ends. The CDR3 is made up of 13 amino acids. Written as DNA, the CDR3 is TGTGCCAGCAGTAGAAGCAGCACAGATACGCAGTATTTT. This gives the protein CASSRSSTDTQYF.

The rearrangement links TRBV24-1 to TRBJ2-7, with 7 bases that match TRBD1. The CDR3 loop spans 15 amino acids. Germline values: CDR1 KGHDR, CDR2 SFDVKD. V shed 9 bases, J shed 5 bases, and the junction held 15 bases outside the gene matches. The CDR3 nucleotides read TGTGCCACCGACGAGGGGGCCCGGGGTCTTGACGAGCAGTACGTC. Translated: CATDEGARGLDEQYV.

This chain uses TRBV28 with TRBJ2-1, with D possibly matching TRBD1 (5 bases). The V gene lost 5 bases and the J gene lost 8 bases, with 19 bases spanning the gap. This CDR3 region has 15 residues. In germline, CDR1 is MDHEN, CDR2 SYDVKM. CDR3 protein: CASSPPWLDTHEQFF. The CDR3 region has the DNA TGTGCCAGCAGTCCCCCCTGGCTGGACACCCATGAGCAGTTCTTC.

The genes are TRBV15 and TRBJ2-2; TRBD1 matches at 8 bases. Germline values: CDR1 LNHNV, CDR2 YYDKDF (reference sequence). This CDR3 is built from 17 residues. V trimming: 8 bases; J trimming: 0 bases; junction bases outside the gene matches: 11. CDR3 sequence (DNA): TGTGCCACCCGAATTACCACCAGGGGGCCGAACACCGGGGAGCTGTTTTTT. This codes for CATRITTRGPNTGELFF.

This rearrangement joins TRBV5-8 to TRBJ2-2; D is unclear. V was cut by 5 bases and J by 1 base, with 0 bases left in between. The CDR3 spans 11 residues. Germline V CDR1 and CDR2: SGHTS, YDEGEE. The CDR3 DNA follows: TGTGCCAGCAGGAACACCGGGGAGCTGTTTTTT. As protein: CASRNTGELFF. Combining the CDR3 with reference TRBV5-8 and TRBJ2-2 gives the whole variable domain EAGVTQSPTHLIKTRGQQATLRCSPISGHTSVYWYQQALGLGLQFLLWYDEGEERNRGNFPPRFSGRQFPNYSSELNVNALELEDSALYLCASRNTGELFFGEGSRLTVL.